This T cell receptor beta chain was found in a study of blood T cell repertoires in COVID-19. Germline loops: CDR1 LNHDA, CDR2 SQIVND (reference sequence). V dropped 5 bases and J dropped 3; count of bases not matched to a gene: 14. The CDR3 is 17 residues long. Only in-frame clones appear in the TCRdb table, and some are missing; sequencing was by immunoSEQ multiplex PCR. The table shows roughly 200,000 clones, with around 87% occurring only once. The origin of this receptor is a middle-aged woman in a cohort exposed to, infected with or recovered from COVID-19 (not recorded which). This chain connects TRBV19 to TRBJ1-2; 8 positions agree with TRBD1. The source material was PBMCs or T cells enriched from blood (not recorded which). The CDR3: CASSLGTGPRNYYGYTF. CDR3 coding DNA: TGTGCCAGTAGTTTGGGGACAGGCCCGAGGAACTACTATGGCTACACCTTC.